Shown below are 18 T cell receptor beta chains from a single sample sequenced in a study of early T cells in non-severe SARS-CoV-2 infection. TCRdb itself ran the 5' RACE reads through MiXCR, one entry per CDR3 protein. The sample consists of about 64,000 distinct CDR3 sequences, 4.9% of them appearing once. Sequences were obtained from whole blood. The receptor source for this set is an adult who was a healthcare worker with PCR-confirmed SARS-CoV-2 infection or an uninfected control (not recorded which).

This clonotype was seen more than once but under ten times. The J gene is TRBJ1-2, the V gene TRBV25-1; 7 positions match TRBD1. The germline gives CDR1 MGHDK, CDR2 SYGVNS. This CDR3 is 19 amino acids long. The J segment lost 0 bases and the V segment lost 5 bases, leaving 18 bases of the junction unmatched. The CDR3 DNA reads as TGTGCCAGCAGTAACGCCCTTGGGACAGCTATACAAGCTAACTATGGCTACACCTTC. This codes for CASSNALGTAIQANYGYTF.

This clonotype was seen ten or more times. The V gene is TRBV20-1, the J gene TRBJ1-5; unclear D gene. Deletions cut 3 bases from V and 10 bases from J, with 13 bases between. Germline CDR1 reads DFQATT; CDR2 reads SNEGSKA (reference sequence). The length of the CDR3 is 12 residues. CDR3 loop: CSASRTESPQHF. The CDR3 nucleotides are TGCAGTGCTAGCAGGACCGAGAGTCCCCAGCATTTT.

This clonotype has a count of ten or more. This chain uses TRBV3-1 with TRBJ1-4; no reliable D call. The length of the CDR3 is 13 residues. The germline V gene has CDR1 LGHDT and CDR2 YNNKEL (reference sequence). Trimming removed 2 bases at V and 8 bases at J, with 9 bases between. CDR3 amino acids: CASSQRMEEKLFF. The CDR3, as DNA: TGTGCCAGCAGCCAAAGAATGGAGGAAAAACTGTTTTTT. The full variable domain, rest sourced from reference TRBV3-1 and TRBJ1-4, is DTAVSQTPKYLVTQMGNDKSIKCEQNLGHDTMYWYKQDSKKFLKIMFSYNNKELIINETVPNRFSPKSPDKAHLNLHINSLELGDSAVYFCASSQRMEEKLFFGSGTQLSVL.

This clonotype was picked up many times. This chain links TRBV28 with TRBJ1-4; D unclear. The CDR3 runs 15 residues. The germline V gene encodes CDR1 MDHEN and CDR2 SYDVKM. The V and J ends lost 4 bases and 2 bases respectively, with 11 bases between them. Written as DNA, the CDR3 is TGTGCCAGCAGTTCCCCGTGGACGACTAATGAAAAACTGTTTTTT. This gives the protein CASSSPWTTNEKLFF.

This clonotype was detected only a few times. The rearrangement joins TRBV29-1 to TRBJ1-1; D possibly corresponds to TRBD1 (6 bases). Germline V CDR1 and CDR2: SQVTM, ANQGSEA. V was pared by 6 bases and J by 9 bases, with 14 bases between. The CDR3 contains 11 residues. The CDR3, as DNA: TGCAGCGTAGGGACAATCGCCCAAGCTTTCTTT. This codes for CSVGTIAQAFF.

This clonotype was observed many times. The J gene is TRBJ2-1, the V gene TRBV20-1; 11 positions agree with TRBD2. The germline V gene has CDR1 DFQATT and CDR2 SNEGSKA (reference sequence). The CDR3 length is 14 residues. V shed 6 bases and J 2 bases; nucleotides not matched to a gene: 3. The CDR3: CSAPGLAAYNEQFF. The CDR3 nucleotides read TGCAGTGCGCCGGGACTAGCGGCCTACAATGAGCAGTTCTTC.

This clonotype has ten or more counts. CDR3 coding DNA: TGCAGTGCTAGAGATAACCCAGGGGAAGGCTACACCTTC. This gives the protein CSARDNPGEGYTF. V usage is TRBV20-1 and J usage is TRBJ1-2; a weak D match, TRBD1 (6 bases). Germline V gene sequence: CDR1 DFQATT, CDR2 SNEGSKA (reference sequence). There are 13 residues in the CDR3. V lost 0 bases to trimming and J lost 8 bases, with 13 bases between them.

In its sample, this clonotype was seen many times. The chain couples TRBV7-2 to TRBJ2-7; TRBD2 matches at 12 bases. The CDR3 length is 15 residues. CDR1 is SGHTA, CDR2 FQGNSA, per germline. V lost 3 bases, J lost 3 bases, and 3 bases stayed unmatched. This CDR3 is CASSFGTSGLYEQYF. CDR3 nucleotide sequence: TGTGCCAGCAGCTTCGGGACTAGCGGGCTCTACGAGCAGTACTTC. Combining the CDR3 with reference TRBV7-2 and TRBJ2-7 gives the whole variable domain GAGVSQSPSNKVTEKGKDVELRCDPISGHTALYWYRQSLGQGLEFLIYFQGNSAPDKSGLPSDRFSAERTGGSVSTLTIQRTQQEDSAVYLCASSFGTSGLYEQYFGPGTRLTVT.

This clonotype was found a few times. The chain links TRBV7-9 to TRBJ2-3, with a possible D match to TRBD2 (6 bases). The CDR3 has 15 amino acids. Germline CDR1 and CDR2: SEHNR and FQNEAQ (reference sequence). The ends were cut back, 7 bases at V and 1 base at J, with 15 bases in the middle. CDR3: CASINLGLGTDTQYF. CDR3 nucleotide sequence: TGTGCCAGCATCAATCTGGGACTCGGCACAGATACGCAGTATTTT.

The sample holds many counts of this clonotype. The chain couples TRBV5-1 to TRBJ1-5, with unresolved D. CDR3 length equals 15 residues. The V gene's germline CDR1 is SGHRS and CDR2 YFSETQ. Trimming shortened V by 0 bases and J by 6 bases, and 13 bases separated the two germline ends. CDR3 in DNA: TGCGCCAGCAGCTTGGCTGGGGAACGGGTTCAGCCCCAGCATTTT. It is translated as CASSLAGERVQPQHF.

This clonotype was recorded at least ten times. The chain is built from TRBV11-2 and TRBJ2-5; D remains unclear. Trimming took 0 bases from V and 6 from J, leaving 17 bases between them. The germline V gene encodes CDR1 SGHAT and CDR2 FQNNGV. CDR3 length: 16 amino acids. DNA for the CDR3: TGTGCCAGCAGCTTAGATAGAAATCGAGCTGAACAGACCCAGTACTTC. Translating gives CASSLDRNRAEQTQYF.

This clonotype was detected a few times. This chain joins TRBV27 and TRBJ1-1, with 12 positions matching TRBD1. Germline V gene data show CDR1 as MNHEY and CDR2 as SMNVEV (reference sequence). Trimming took 5 bases from V and 1 from J; bases not matched to a gene: 8. CDR3 length: 17 residues. The CDR3 bases are TGTGCCAGCAGTACTGGGACAGGGGGCGAAAGGAACACTGAAGCTTTCTTT. Its protein is CASSTGTGGERNTEAFF.

This clonotype was detected many times. The rearrangement joins TRBV7-2 to TRBJ2-1; a possible D gene is TRBD1 (6 bases). V was clipped by 1 base and J by 4 bases, with 14 bases between them. Germline V CDR1 and CDR2: SGHTA, FQGNSA. There are 16 residues in the CDR3. The CDR3 protein is CASSLGPRQGYNEQFF. The CDR3 nucleotides read TGTGCCAGCAGCTTAGGCCCAAGGCAGGGGTACAATGAGCAGTTCTTC.

The table lists this clonotype with many counts. The chain has TRBV6-5 and TRBJ2-3, with a tentative D call TRBD2 (5 bases). CDR1 and CDR2 from the germline V gene are MNHEY and SVGAGI. The CDR3 is 16 amino acids. Between the trimmed V and J ends, which lost 5 bases and 5 bases, there was a span of 20 bases. CDR3 region: CASSPGLDVVGDTQYF. Written as DNA, the CDR3 is TGTGCCAGCAGTCCTGGACTCGACGTAGTTGGAGATACGCAGTATTTT.

The chain is built from TRBV14 and TRBJ2-5; D ambiguous. Trimming took 0 bases from V and 2 from J, leaving 4 bases between them. The CDR3 spans 13 residues. Germline V CDR1 and CDR2: SGHDN, FVKESK. The CDR3 is CASSQDEQETQYF. In DNA form, the CDR3 reads TGTGCCAGCAGCCAAGATGAGCAAGAGACCCAGTACTTC.

The sample holds one count of this clonotype. A much larger clonotype is one base distant, so this may be a read error. The CDR3 protein is CACSLAGANSYEQYF. The CDR3 DNA follows: TGTGCCTGCAGCTTAGCGGGGGCAAACTCCTACGAGCAGTACTTC. The J gene is TRBJ2-7, the V gene TRBV7-9; the match to TRBD2 covers 9 bases. Germline V gene lookup returns CDR1 SEHNR and CDR2 FQNEAQ (reference sequence). The CDR3 runs to 15 residues.

This clonotype showed up many times. This chain connects TRBV3-2 to TRBJ2-4. TRBV3-2 is shown as a pseudogene. CDR3 length equals 14 residues. CDR3 sequence reads: CASSQGLAKNIQYF. CDR3 nucleotide sequence: TGTGCCAGCAGCCAAGGACTAGCCAAAAACATTCAGTACTTC.

This clonotype was observed many times. The chain is built from TRBV5-1 and TRBJ1-2, with D perhaps matching TRBD1 (5 bases). With 0 bases removed from V and 4 bases from J, the gap between germline ends came to 13 bases. Germline CDR1 is SGHRS and CDR2 is YFSETQ. The CDR3 extends over 15 amino acids. CDR3 in amino acids: CASSLESGGTYGYTF. CDR3 coding DNA: TGCGCCAGCAGCTTGGAGTCGGGAGGGACCTATGGCTACACCTTC.